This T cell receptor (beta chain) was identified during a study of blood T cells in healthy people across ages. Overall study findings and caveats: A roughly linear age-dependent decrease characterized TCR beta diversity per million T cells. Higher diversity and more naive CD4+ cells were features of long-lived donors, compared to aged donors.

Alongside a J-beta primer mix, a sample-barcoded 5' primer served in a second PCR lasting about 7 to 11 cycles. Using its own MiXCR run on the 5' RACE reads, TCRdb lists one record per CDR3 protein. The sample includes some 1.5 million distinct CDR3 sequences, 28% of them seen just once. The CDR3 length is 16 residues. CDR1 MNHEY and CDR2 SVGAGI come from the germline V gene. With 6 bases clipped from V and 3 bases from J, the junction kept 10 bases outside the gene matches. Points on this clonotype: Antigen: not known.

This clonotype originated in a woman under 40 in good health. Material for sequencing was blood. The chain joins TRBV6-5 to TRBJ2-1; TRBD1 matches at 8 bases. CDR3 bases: TGTGCCAGCAGACTCTCTGGACAGGGAGTCTACAATGAGCAGTTCTTC. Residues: CASRLSGQGVYNEQFF.